The clone carrying this T cell receptor beta chain has a single count. This entry is derived from a study of blood T cell repertoires in COVID-19. Background on the study: PBMCs, B-cell-depleted T cells, or T cells provided the cDNA or gDNA that made up the material.

Individuals aged 18 to 89 years were recruited from some 26 US areas. Cohorts were determined from participant-reported clinical history. Either two negative PCRs, clearance, or symptom resolution qualified Cohort 3 donors as recovered. TCRdb's table, derived via immunoSEQ multiplex PCR, lists solely in-frame clones and lacks some. The sample includes around 300,000 clones, less than 90% of them seen just once. Germline assignment: CDR1 SGDLS and CDR2 YYNGEE. This CDR3 contains 16 residues. With 0 bases clipped from V and 4 bases from J, the junction kept 5 bases outside the gene matches. This chain links TRBV9 with TRBJ2-2; TRBD1 aligns across 8 bases. The TCR originated in a woman between 50 and 59 years old who had recovered from COVID-19. The sequencing input was PBMCs or T cells enriched from blood (not recorded which). The CDR3 reads CASSVAQGAATGELFF. The CDR3 nucleotides are TGTGCCAGCAGCGTAGCTCAGGGGGCTGCCACCGGGGAGCTGTTTTTT.